The entry that follows covers one TCR beta chain sequence. As yet, its antigen is unknown. The protocol was immunoSEQ multiplex PCR, while the TCRdb copy is restricted to in-frame clones and leaves out a portion. The data show 79,000 or so clones, about 80% seen once. The data are from a study of T cell responses to AZD1222 COVID-19 vaccine. The study's findings and limits: Nearly half of spike-specific TCRs reportedly target variant regions that are unmutated in the B.1.351 and B.1.1.7 variants. Most donors were white British and more were female, and clonal diversity was possibly underestimated.

V was cut by 4 bases and J by 4 bases, with 7 bases left in between. Per the germline V gene, CDR1 is KGHSH and CDR2 is LQKENI. The CDR3 extends over 12 amino acids. The chain is built from TRBV18 and TRBJ1-2; D is unresolved. This clonotype was sampled from an adult who received the MenACWY meningococcal vaccine as a control. The specimen was peripheral blood, collected 28 days after the second dose of the MenACWY control vaccine. CDR3 nucleotides: TGTGCCAGCTCACTCCAGAGCTATGGCTACACCTTC. It codes for CASSLQSYGYTF.